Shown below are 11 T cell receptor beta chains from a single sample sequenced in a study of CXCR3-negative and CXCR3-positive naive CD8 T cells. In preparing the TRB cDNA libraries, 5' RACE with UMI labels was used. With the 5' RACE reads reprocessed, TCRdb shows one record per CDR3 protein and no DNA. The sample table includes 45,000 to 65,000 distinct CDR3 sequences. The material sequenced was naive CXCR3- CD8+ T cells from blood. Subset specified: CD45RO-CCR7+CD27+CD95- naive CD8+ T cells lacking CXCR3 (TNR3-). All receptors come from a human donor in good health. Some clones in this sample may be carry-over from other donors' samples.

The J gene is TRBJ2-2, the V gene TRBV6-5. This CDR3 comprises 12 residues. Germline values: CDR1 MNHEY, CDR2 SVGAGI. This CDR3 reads CALAGDTGELFF.

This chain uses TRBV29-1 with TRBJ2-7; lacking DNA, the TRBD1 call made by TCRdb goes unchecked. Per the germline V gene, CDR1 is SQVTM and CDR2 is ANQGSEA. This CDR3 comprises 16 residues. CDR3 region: CSVEYSDRGLEGEQYF.

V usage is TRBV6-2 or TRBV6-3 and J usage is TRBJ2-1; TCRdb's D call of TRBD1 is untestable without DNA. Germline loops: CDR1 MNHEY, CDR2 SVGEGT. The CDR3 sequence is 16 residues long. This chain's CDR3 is CASSPPGSSSYNEQFF.

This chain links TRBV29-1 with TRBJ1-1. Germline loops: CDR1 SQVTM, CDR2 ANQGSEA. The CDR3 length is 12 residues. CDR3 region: CSVVVTFTEAFF.

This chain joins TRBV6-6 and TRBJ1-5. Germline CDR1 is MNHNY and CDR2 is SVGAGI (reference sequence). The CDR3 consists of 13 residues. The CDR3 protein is CASWVGSNQPQHF.

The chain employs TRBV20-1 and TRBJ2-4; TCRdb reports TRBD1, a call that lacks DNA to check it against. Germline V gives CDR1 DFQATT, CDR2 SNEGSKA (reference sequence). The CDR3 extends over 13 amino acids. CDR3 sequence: CSALRDAKNIQYF.

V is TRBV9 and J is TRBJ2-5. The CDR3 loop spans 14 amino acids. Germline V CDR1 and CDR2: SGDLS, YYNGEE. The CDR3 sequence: CASSVGGYEETQYF.

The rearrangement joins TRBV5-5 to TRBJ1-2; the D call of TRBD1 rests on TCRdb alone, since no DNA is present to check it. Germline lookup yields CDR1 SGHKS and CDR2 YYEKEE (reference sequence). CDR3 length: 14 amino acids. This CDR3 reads CASIQGTANYGYTF.

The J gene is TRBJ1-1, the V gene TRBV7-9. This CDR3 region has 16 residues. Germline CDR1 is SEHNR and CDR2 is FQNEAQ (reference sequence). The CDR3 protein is CASSPRAGGGYTEAFF.

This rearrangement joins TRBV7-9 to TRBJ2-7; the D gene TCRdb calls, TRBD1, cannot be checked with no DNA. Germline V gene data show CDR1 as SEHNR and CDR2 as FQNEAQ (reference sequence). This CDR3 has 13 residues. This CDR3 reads CASSLAGDHEQYF.

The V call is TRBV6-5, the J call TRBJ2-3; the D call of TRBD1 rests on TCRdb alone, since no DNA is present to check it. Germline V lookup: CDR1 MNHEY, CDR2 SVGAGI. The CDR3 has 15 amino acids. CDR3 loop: CASSPGGPSTDTQYF.